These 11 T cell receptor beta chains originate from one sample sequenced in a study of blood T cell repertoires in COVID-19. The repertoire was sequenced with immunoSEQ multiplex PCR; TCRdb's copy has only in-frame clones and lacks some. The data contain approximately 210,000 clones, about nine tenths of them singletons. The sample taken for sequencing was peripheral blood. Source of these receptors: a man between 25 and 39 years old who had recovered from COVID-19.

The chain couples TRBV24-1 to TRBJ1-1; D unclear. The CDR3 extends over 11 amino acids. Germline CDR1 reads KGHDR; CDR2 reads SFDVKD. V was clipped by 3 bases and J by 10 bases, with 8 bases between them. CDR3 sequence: CATSDPLGAFF. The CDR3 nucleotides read TGTGCCACCAGTGATCCTCTAGGAGCTTTCTTT.

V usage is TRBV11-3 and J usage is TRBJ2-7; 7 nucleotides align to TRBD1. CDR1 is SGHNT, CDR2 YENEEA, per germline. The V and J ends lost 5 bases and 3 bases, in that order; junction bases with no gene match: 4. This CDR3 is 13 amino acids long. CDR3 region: CASSQDRDYEQYF. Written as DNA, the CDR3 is TGTGCCAGCAGCCAAGACAGGGACTACGAGCAGTACTTC.

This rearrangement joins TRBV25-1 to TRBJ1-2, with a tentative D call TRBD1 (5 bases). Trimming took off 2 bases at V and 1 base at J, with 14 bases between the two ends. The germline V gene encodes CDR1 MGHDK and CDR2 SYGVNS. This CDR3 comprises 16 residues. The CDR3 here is CASSEKGSGINYGYTF. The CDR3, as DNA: TGTGCCAGCAGTGAAAAAGGGTCAGGGATTAACTATGGCTACACCTTC.

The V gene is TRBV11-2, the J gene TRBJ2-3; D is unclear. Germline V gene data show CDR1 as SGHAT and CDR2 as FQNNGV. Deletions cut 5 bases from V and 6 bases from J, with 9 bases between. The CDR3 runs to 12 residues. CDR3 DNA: TGTGCCAGCAGCCTTGGCTGGGATACGCAGTATTTT. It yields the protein CASSLGWDTQYF.

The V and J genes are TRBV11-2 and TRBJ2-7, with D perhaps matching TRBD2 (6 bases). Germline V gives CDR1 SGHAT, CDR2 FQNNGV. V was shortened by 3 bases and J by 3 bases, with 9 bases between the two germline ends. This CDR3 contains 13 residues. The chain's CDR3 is CASSLGSGYEQYF. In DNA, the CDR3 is TGTGCCAGCAGCTTGGGTAGCGGCTACGAGCAGTACTTC.

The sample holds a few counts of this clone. The CDR3 reads CASSQALGRGNTEAFF. The CDR3 region has the DNA TGTGCCAGCAGCCAAGCCCTAGGGAGGGGGAACACTGAAGCTTTCTTT. The chain has TRBV14 and TRBJ1-1; TRBD1 is a possible D gene (5 bases). With 1 base removed from V and 1 base from J, the gap between germline ends came to 13 bases. Germline CDR1 reads SGHDN; CDR2 reads FVKESK. CDR3 size: 16 residues. The full variable domain, its missing parts supplied by reference TRBV14 and TRBJ1-1, is EAGVTQFPSHSVIEKGQTVTLRCDPISGHDNLYWYRRVMGKEIKFLLHFVKESKQDESGMPNNRFLAERTGGTYSTLKVQPAELEDSGVYFCASSQALGRGNTEAFFGQGTRLTVV.

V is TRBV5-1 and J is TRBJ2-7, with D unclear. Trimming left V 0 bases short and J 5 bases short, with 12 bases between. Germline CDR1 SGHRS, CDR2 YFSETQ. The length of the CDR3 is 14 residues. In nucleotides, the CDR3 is TGCGCCAGCAGCTTGGGGTCCGGGTTCCACGAGCAGTACTTC. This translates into CASSLGSGFHEQYF.

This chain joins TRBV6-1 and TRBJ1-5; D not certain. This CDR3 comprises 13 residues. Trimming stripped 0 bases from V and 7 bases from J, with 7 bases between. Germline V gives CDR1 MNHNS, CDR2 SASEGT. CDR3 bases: TGTGCCAGCAGTGAAGCGCTTCGGCAGCCCCAGCATTTT. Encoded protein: CASSEALRQPQHF.

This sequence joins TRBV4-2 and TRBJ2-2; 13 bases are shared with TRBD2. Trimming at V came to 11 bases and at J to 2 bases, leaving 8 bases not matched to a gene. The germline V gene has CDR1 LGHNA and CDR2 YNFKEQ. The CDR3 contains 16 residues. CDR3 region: CACSGGLAGNTGELFF. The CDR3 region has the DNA TGTGCCTGTTCCGGGGGACTAGCGGGAAACACCGGGGAGCTGTTTTTT.

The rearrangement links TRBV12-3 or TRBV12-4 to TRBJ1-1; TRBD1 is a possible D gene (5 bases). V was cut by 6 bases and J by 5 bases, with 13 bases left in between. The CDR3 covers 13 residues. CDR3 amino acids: CASSKPGGTEAFF. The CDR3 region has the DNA TGTGCCAGCAGCAAGCCGGGGGGGACTGAAGCTTTCTTT.

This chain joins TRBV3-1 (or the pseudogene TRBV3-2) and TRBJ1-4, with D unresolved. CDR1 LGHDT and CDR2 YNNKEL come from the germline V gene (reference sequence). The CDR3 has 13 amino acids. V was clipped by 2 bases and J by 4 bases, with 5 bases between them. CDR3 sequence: CASSQTFNEKLFF. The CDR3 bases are TGTGCCAGCAGCCAAACTTTTAATGAAAAACTGTTTTTT.